A selection of T cell receptor beta chains follows, all from one sample in a study of T cells in Graves' hyperthyroidism and ophthalmopathy. Each CDR3 protein gets one entry after TCRdb re-called the multiplex PCR reads with MiXCR. The profile shows about 530,000 distinct CDR3 sequences, 15% to 20% of them singletons. Material: blood. The receptors were sampled from a woman aged 18-30 years with Graves' ophthalmopathy. The CDR3 runs from the conserved cysteine through the conserved F or W. A D gene is named only where the DNA matches it firmly. A row's size may be missing; if present it is once, few, many or a size class.

>TRBJ1-2|many|NA|TRBV28
CASSNGRNYGYTF
TGTGCCAGCAGTAACGGACGGAACTATGGCTACACCTTC
>TRBJ2-7|many|NA|TRBV27
CASSFQGGYEQYF
TGTGCCAGCAGTTTTCAGGGGGGGTACGAGCAGTACTTC
>TRBJ1-2|NA|TRBD1|TRBV6-1
CASSDLSGGRGDYGYTF
TGTGCCAGCAGTGATCTAAGCGGGGGCAGGGGGGACTATGGCTACACCTTC
>TRBJ2-3|few|NA|TRBV27
CASSREPDTQYF
TGTGCCAGCAGCCGGGAGCCAGATACGCAGTATTTT
>TRBJ2-1|NA|TRBD1|TRBV19
CASSTPDRLDEQFF
TGTGCCAGTAGTACCCCGGACAGGTTGGATGAGCAGTTCTTC
>TRBJ1-1|few|NA|TRBV29-1
CSAPGLANTEAFF
TGCAGCGCCCCTGGACTCGCGAACACTGAAGCTTTCTTT
>TRBJ2-7|many|NA|TRBV7-2
CASSKHPQGDYYEQYF
TGTGCCAGCAGCAAACACCCACAGGGTGATTACTACGAGCAGTACTTC
>TRBJ1-1|few|NA|TRBV12-3/TRBV12-4
CASSLRAGANTEAFF
TGTGCCAGCAGTTTACGGGCCGGGGCGAACACTGAAGCTTTCTTT
>TRBJ2-2|many|NA|TRBV28
CASSLPMGTGELFF
TGTGCCAGCAGTTTACCAATGGGCACCGGGGAGCTGTTTTTT
>TRBJ2-1|few|NA|TRBV5-5
CASSPLGGGGNNEQFF
TGTGCCAGCAGCCCTTTGGGGGGGGGGGGCAACAATGAGCAGTTCTTC
>TRBJ1-3|NA|TRBD1|TRBV28
CASLGTGGNTIYF
TGTGCCAGCCTCGGGACAGGGGGAAACACCATATATTTT
>TRBJ1-2|NA|NA|TRBV9
CASSGLVQGRDGYTF
TGTGCCAGCAGCGGTCTGGTGCAGGGGAGAGATGGCTACACCTTC
>TRBJ2-7|many|NA|TRBV20-1
CSASPQAYEQYF
TGCAGTGCAAGCCCCCAGGCCTACGAGCAGTACTTC
>TRBJ1-5|NA|NA|TRBV7-2
CASSFERGLNQPQHF
TGTGCCAGCAGCTTCGAGCGCGGCCTCAATCAGCCCCAGCATTTT
>TRBJ2-7|NA|TRBD2|TRBV30
CAWSPLAGSLEQYF
TGTGCCTGGAGTCCATTAGCGGGATCCCTCGAGCAGTACTTC
>TRBJ1-1|NA|NA|TRBV7-9
CASSVGQRMNTEAFF
TGTGCCAGCAGCGTCGGACAGAGGATGAACACTGAAGCTTTCTTT
>TRBJ1-5|NA|NA|TRBV19
CASSQLTFSNQPQHF
TGTGCCAGTAGTCAGCTTACTTTTAGCAATCAGCCCCAGCATTTT
>TRBJ1-2|many|NA|TRBV28
CASSIQGSGYTF
TGTGCCAGCAGTATACAGGGTAGTGGCTACACCTTC
>TRBJ2-4|NA|NA|TRBV6-1
CASRGPILAKNIQYF
TGTGCCAGCAGGGGACCCATCTTAGCCAAAAACATTCAGTACTTC
>TRBJ2-1|many|TRBD2|TRBV18
CASSLSTSGVRFNEQFF
TGTGCCAGCTCACTTTCGACTAGCGGGGTACGATTTAATGAGCAGTTCTTC
>TRBJ2-7|many|NA|TRBV6-5
CASSYSTPVGVNEQYF
TGTGCCAGCAGTTACTCGACCCCAGTAGGGGTGAACGAGCAGTACTTC
>TRBJ2-6|few|TRBD1|TRBV14
CASSQPTGRGANVLTF
TGTGCCAGCAGCCAGCCGACAGGGAGAGGGGCCAACGTCCTGACTTTC
>TRBJ2-7|many|TRBD1|TRBV7-9
CASSFFRDSNLYEQYF
TGTGCCAGCAGCTTTTTCCGGGACAGTAATTTATACGAGCAGTACTTC
>TRBJ1-5|few|NA|TRBV20-1
CSASFGGRGNQPQHF
TGCAGTGCTAGCTTTGGGGGAAGAGGCAATCAGCCCCAGCATTTT
>TRBJ1-2|many|NA|TRBV4-2
CASSHGLNTDYGYTF
TGTGCCAGCAGCCATGGGTTGAATACAGACTATGGCTACACCTTC
>TRBJ2-1|many|TRBD1|TRBV7-8
CASSMGQNLGEQFF
TGTGCCAGCAGCATGGGACAGAACCTGGGTGAGCAGTTCTTC
>TRBJ2-7|NA|TRBD1|TRBV5-1
CASSFTETGGNEQYF
TGCGCCAGCAGCTTCACGGAAACAGGGGGTAACGAGCAGTACTTC
>TRBJ2-7|few|TRBD2|TRBV15
CATRGTSGSGPYEQYF
TGTGCCACCAGAGGGACTAGCGGGAGTGGGCCCTACGAGCAGTACTTC
>TRBJ2-4|few|NA|TRBV18
CASSPGLDLAKNIQYF
TGTGCCAGCTCACCCGGTTTAGACCTGGCCAAAAACATTCAGTACTTC
>TRBJ1-4|many|NA|TRBV5-1
CASSPGQTEKLFF
TGCGCCAGCAGCCCCGGACAGACTGAAAAACTGTTTTTT
>TRBJ2-7|many|NA|TRBV10-3
CAISESTPTYEQYF
TGTGCCATCAGTGAGTCGACCCCGACCTACGAGCAGTACTTC
>TRBJ2-4|many|NA|TRBV4-3
CASSQDLSARNIQYF
TGCGCCAGCAGCCAAGATCTGTCCGCCCGAAACATTCAGTACTTC
>TRBJ2-1|NA|NA|TRBV7-8
CASSNSIDEQFF
TGTGCCAGCAGCAACAGCATAGATGAGCAGTTCTTC
>TRBJ2-7|many|TRBD2|TRBV6-1
CASSYAGDGYEQYF
TGTGCCAGCAGTTATGCGGGAGATGGATACGAGCAGTACTTC
>TRBJ2-1|NA|TRBD2|TRBV27
CASNHRTSGRGFF
TGTGCCAGCAATCATCGGACTAGCGGGAGGGGGTTCTTC
>TRBJ1-5|few|NA|TRBV20-1
CSASTDNSNQPQHF
TGCAGTGCTAGCACAGATAACAGCAATCAGCCCCAGCATTTT
>TRBJ2-7|many|NA|TRBV11-2
CASSLFGVGVGYEQYF
TGTGCCAGCAGCTTATTTGGAGTGGGGGTGGGCTACGAGCAGTACTTC
>TRBJ1-1|many|NA|TRBV3-1
CASSLPGDTEAFF
TGTGCCAGCAGCCTACCGGGAGACACTGAAGCTTTCTTT
>TRBJ1-4|many|TRBD1|TRBV5-1
CASSPGQGRTNEKLFF
TGCGCCAGCAGCCCCGGACAGGGACGAACTAATGAAAAACTGTTTTTT
>TRBJ1-2|many|TRBD1|TRBV2
CASSDPGTGGGNYGYTF
TGTGCCAGCAGTGACCCCGGGACAGGGGGCGGTAACTATGGCTACACCTTC
>TRBJ2-7|many|TRBD2|TRBV2
CASSDRASGAYEQYF
TGTGCCAGCAGTGATAGGGCTAGCGGGGCCTACGAGCAGTACTTC
>TRBJ2-1|many|NA|TRBV5-1
CASSEDASSYNEQFF
TGCGCCAGCAGCGAGGACGCCAGCTCCTACAATGAGCAGTTCTTC
>TRBJ2-1|many|TRBD2|TRBV7-3
CASSLNLGLAGLPANEQFF
TGTGCCAGCAGCTTAAATTTGGGACTAGCGGGCCTTCCCGCCAATGAGCAGTTCTTC
>TRBJ2-2|NA|NA|TRBV27
CASSLSNGSGELFF
TGTGCCAGCAGTTTATCGAACGGGTCCGGGGAGCTGTTTTTT
>TRBJ2-7|many|NA|TRBV30
CAWNTGTNSYEQYF
TGTGCCTGGAACACCGGGACCAACTCCTACGAGCAGTACTTC
>TRBJ2-1|few|TRBD2|TRBV29-1
CSVGGGDYNEQFF
TGCAGCGTTGGTGGGGGGGATTACAATGAGCAGTTCTTC
>TRBJ2-1|NA|NA|TRBV28
CASRNNERLIYNEQFF
TGTGCCAGCAGAAACAACGAGAGACTCATTTACAATGAGCAGTTCTTC
>TRBJ1-1|many|NA|TRBV6-1
CASSYERRLARNTEAFF
TGTGCCAGCAGTTACGAACGTAGACTCGCGAGAAACACTGAAGCTTTCTTT
>TRBJ1-3|few|NA|TRBV6-2/TRBV6-3
CAGPSEGRPGNTIYF
TGTGCCGGTCCCTCCGAAGGGAGACCGGGAAACACCATATATTTT
>TRBJ1-5|NA|NA|TRBV30
CAWSPRGGIQPQHF
TGTGCCTGGAGTCCCCGGGGGGGGATACAGCCCCAGCATTTT
>TRBJ1-2|NA|NA|TRBV27
CASRDPRDKNYGYTF
TGTGCCAGCAGGGATCCCCGGGACAAAAACTATGGCTACACCTTC
>TRBJ1-3|many|NA|TRBV15
CATSRESSGSGNTIYF
TGTGCCACCAGCAGAGAGTCATCCGGCTCTGGAAACACCATATATTTT
>TRBJ1-5|NA|NA|TRBV20-1
CSARAAGQPQHF
TGCAGTGCTAGAGCCGCTGGCCAGCCCCAGCATTTT
>TRBJ2-2|many|NA|TRBV3-1
CASSYQGATGELFF
TGTGCCAGCAGCTATCAAGGGGCCACCGGGGAGCTGTTTTTT